These T cell receptor beta chains were read from a single sample in a study of cytomegalovirus exposure and HLA in healthy donors. TCRdb's table, derived via immunoSEQ multiplex PCR, lists solely in-frame clones and lacks some. The data show roughly 120,000 clones, about 74% seen once. The sample was PBMCs. Receptors originate from a woman aged 50 to 60 in good health and CMV-seropositive. Each CDR3 is given without its conserved first and last residue. Each record gives: J gene, V gene, CDR3 protein.

>TRBJ1-6|TRBV6-1
ASSEAAGQGASPLH
>TRBJ1-2|TRBV7-5
VRSFPGGGLITMSYT
>TRBJ2-7|TRBV6-6
ASSYLGQGFFREQY
>TRBJ2-7|TRBV5-1
ASSRTRTGTGRAGDEQY
>TRBJ1-6|TRBV6-5
ASSETQGNSPLH
>TRBJ2-7|TRBV5-1
ASHAGTGAYEQY
>TRBJ1-5|TRBV27
ASSGQGGFQPQH
>TRBJ2-3|TRBV28
ASSLLTSGGRTDTQY
>TRBJ2-7|TRBV6-6
ASSQRTVQGYEQY
>TRBJ1-6|TRBV7-3
ASSLTGSPRGNSPLH
>TRBJ2-1|TRBV9
ASSVGLAGGGYEQF
>TRBJ2-1|TRBV4-2
ASSQDQSGGVTSYNEQF
>TRBJ1-5|TRBV19
ASSQTTVQPQH
>TRBJ1-2|TRBV2
ASSLDRAPGNYGYT
>TRBJ1-2|TRBV5-1
ASSDRGSYGYT
>TRBJ2-2|TRBV30
AWTDRVNTGELF
>TRBJ2-2|TRBV11-2
ASSSMTGELF
>TRBJ1-2|TRBV6-6
ASSYGTGEGYT
>TRBJ1-6|TRBV2
ASRGYLTGGQVSPLH
>TRBJ2-7|TRBV10-2
ASSDRDKFYEQY
>TRBJ1-1|TRBV5-1
ASSAPGVVNTEAF
>TRBJ1-2|TRBV19
ATTGTSLLGYT
>TRBJ1-4|TRBV7-2
ASSPLVQGKLF
>TRBJ2-3|TRBV10-3
ATQSFSGGGADTQY
>TRBJ2-3|TRBV11-3
ASSLGSSGGADTQY
>TRBJ1-3|TRBV6-1
ASSRTVGGNTIY
>TRBJ1-2|TRBV10-2
ASTSLDSLLGGYT
>TRBJ1-2|TRBV5-6
ASSGHQGALYGYT
>TRBJ1-6|TRBV4-1
ASSQSLPNRGSSYNSPLH
>TRBJ1-2|TRBV6-4
ASRQGFGNYGYT
>TRBJ2-7|TRBV6-5
ASSYGTETYEQY
>TRBJ2-2|TRBV4-1
ASQRGVDTGELF
>TRBJ2-3|TRBV15
ATSRVGTGLDTQY
>TRBJ2-7|TRBV28
ASRSGQAYPYEQY
>TRBJ1-5|TRBV6-1
ASSYESGQPQH
>TRBJ2-5|TRBV4-1
ASSQEGTGGRETQY
>TRBJ1-2|TRBV6-1
ASRRQGNGYT
>TRBJ1-4|TRBV7-6
ASSPDPGGKLF
>TRBJ2-3|TRBV7-3
ASSRLAGTDTQY
>TRBJ2-2|TRBV5-6
ASSWDRSTGELF
>TRBJ2-3|TRBV5-1
ASSRTSGGQSTDTQY
>TRBJ2-5|TRBV6-6
ASSYLEGAGRETQY
>NA|TRBV25-1
ASSKADSYEQY
>TRBJ2-2|TRBV7-3
ASSLGLAGAGELF